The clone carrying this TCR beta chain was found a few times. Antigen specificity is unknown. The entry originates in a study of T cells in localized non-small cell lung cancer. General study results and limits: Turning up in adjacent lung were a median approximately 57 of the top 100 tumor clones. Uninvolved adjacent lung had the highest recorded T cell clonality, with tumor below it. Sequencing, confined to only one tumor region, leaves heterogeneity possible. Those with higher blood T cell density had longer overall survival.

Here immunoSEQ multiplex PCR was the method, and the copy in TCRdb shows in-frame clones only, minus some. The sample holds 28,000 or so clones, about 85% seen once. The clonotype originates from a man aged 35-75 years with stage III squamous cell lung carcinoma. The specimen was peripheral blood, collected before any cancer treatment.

The DNA for the CDR3 is TGTGCCAGCAGCCATTACATCGGGGAGCTGTTTTTT. Its translation: CASSHYIGELFF. The J gene is TRBJ2-2, the V gene TRBV7-2, with D uncertain. The CDR3 is 12 residues long. CDR1 is SGHTA, CDR2 FQGNSA, per germline. V lost 5 bases to trimming and J lost 7 bases, with 8 bases between them. The full variable domain, with the rest looked up from reference TRBV7-2 and TRBJ2-2, is GAGVSQSPSNKVTEKGKDVELRCDPISGHTALYWYRQSLGQGLEFLIYFQGNSAPDKSGLPSDRFSAERTGGSVSTLTIQRTQQEDSAVYLCASSHYIGELFFGEGSRLTVL.